What follows is one TCR beta chain and its context. The CDR3 loop spans 15 amino acids. The germline V and J ends were trimmed by 0 bases and 2 bases, with 7 bases remaining between them. Germline CDR1 reads SGHDN; CDR2 reads FVKESK. This sample stems from a study of blood T cell repertoires in COVID-19. Across the whole study: Spain, Italy and the United States supplied samples that represented acute and convalescent COVID-19. T cells, B-cell-depleted T cells, or PBMCs supplied cDNA or gDNA.

Original analysis: The authors estimated nucleated cell counts from reference gene primer amplification. Measured with immunoSEQ multiplex PCR; TCRdb has only the in-frame clones, and not every one. V and J calls and clone size are copied from that table; D and trimming were computed from the DNA. This sample carries around 93,000 clones, about 86% of them seen once, and the ten largest clones take less than 20%. The rearrangement links TRBV14 to TRBJ1-4; D unclear. The sample consisted of peripheral blood. The clonotype originates from a human donor in a cohort sampled during active COVID-19. The chain's CDR3 is CASSQDGSTNEKLFF. The CDR3 DNA is TGTGCCAGCAGCCAAGATGGCTCTACTAATGAAAAACTGTTTTTT.